This TCR beta chain appears in the sequencing data of a study of cytomegalovirus exposure and HLA in healthy donors. Turning to the study itself: The approximately 120 validation repertoires were produced on the same platform as the approximately 670 repertoires of the first cohort. This was reported in a later analysis.

Study outcomes and limitations: The authors confirmed in vitro that three CMV-associated chains were specific for CMV antigens.

Method: immunoSEQ multiplex PCR; TCRdb's copy keeps in-frame clones and lacks some. The sample records roughly 250,000 clones, 80% to 90% being singletons. This clone was recorded once. Its target is unknown. Germline-derived CDR1 and CDR2 are SGHDT and YYEEEE. Trimming left V 1 base short and J 3 bases short, with 7 bases between. This CDR3 is built from 13 residues. This chain joins TRBV5-6 and TRBJ2-5; weak D call: TRBD1 (5 bases). Sequenced material: PBMCs. The sequence came from a man aged 18 to 30 in good health and CMV-seronegative. CDR3 in amino acids: CASSLNRKETQYF. The CDR3 nucleotides are TGTGCCAGCAGCTTGAACAGGAAAGAGACCCAGTACTTC.